Below are 21 T cell receptor beta chains sequenced from a single sample in a study of blood T cell repertoires in COVID-19. Sequencing used immunoSEQ multiplex PCR; TCRdb keeps in-frame clones, though not all of them. Among about 320,000 clones listed, approximately 89% were seen once. Material for sequencing was peripheral blood. The receptor source for this set is a woman aged 25-40 years with COVID-19, enrolled during active disease.

The gene calls are TRBV7-7 and TRBJ2-5; D is ambiguous. The CDR3 loop spans 14 amino acids. Trimming pared 5 bases from V and 5 bases from J, leaving 15 bases between. The germline V gene encodes CDR1 SSHAT and CDR2 FNYEAQ (reference sequence). In DNA, the CDR3 is TGTGCCAGCAGCCCCTCCGGTATTGGTGAGACCCAGTACTTC. Protein product: CASSPSGIGETQYF.

The genes are TRBV7-2 and TRBJ1-1; D ambiguous. CDR3 length: 13 amino acids. Germline V CDR1 and CDR2: SGHTA, FQGNSA. Trimming shortened V by 4 bases and J by 0 bases, and 6 bases separated the two germline ends. This CDR3 reads CASSSYLNTEAFF. The CDR3 DNA follows: TGTGCCAGCAGCTCCTATTTGAACACTGAAGCTTTCTTT. The whole variable domain, filled in from reference TRBV7-2 and TRBJ1-1, reads GAGVSQSPSNKVTEKGKDVELRCDPISGHTALYWYRQSLGQGLEFLIYFQGNSAPDKSGLPSDRFSAERTGGSVSTLTIQRTQQEDSAVYLCASSSYLNTEAFFGQGTRLTVV.

V usage is TRBV7-2 and J usage is TRBJ2-7; no clear D. CDR3 length equals 15 residues. V lost 1 base to trimming and J lost 0 bases, with 10 bases between them. CDR1 SGHTA and CDR2 FQGNSA come from the germline V gene. The CDR3 loop reads CASSLGLSFSYEQYF. The CDR3 bases are TGTGCCAGCAGCTTAGGGTTGAGCTTCTCCTACGAGCAGTACTTC.

CDR3 DNA sequence: TGCGCCAGCAGCCAAGATAGGGGAGGTAGAAACACCATATATTTT. Translating it yields CASSQDRGGRNTIYF. V is TRBV4-1 and J is TRBJ1-3, with D tentatively TRBD1 (5 bases). The CDR3 loop spans 15 amino acids. The V gene lost 0 bases and the J gene lost 5 bases, with 11 bases spanning the gap. Germline CDR1 reads MGHRA; CDR2 reads YSYEKL.

This clone has a single count. The chain employs TRBV21-1 and TRBJ2-3; TRBD1 is taken as the D call from the table, unchecked against the DNA. TRBV21-1 is a pseudogene. The CDR3 has 15 amino acids. The CDR3 bases are TGTGCCAGCAGCAAAGTTAACAGGGGAACAGATACGCAGTATTTT. Translated, it gives CASSKVNRGTDTQYF.

This clone was detected once. The chain combines TRBV7-9 with TRBJ2-1; no firm D call. CDR1 is SEHNR and CDR2 is FQNEAQ in the germline V gene (reference sequence). The CDR3 has 16 residues. V shed 3 bases and J shed 5 bases, with 17 bases lying between them. CDR3 coding DNA: TGTGCCAGCAGCTTTCCCGACCCTCCGGGTGACAATGAGCAGTTCTTC. It codes for CASSFPDPPGDNEQFF.

The J gene is TRBJ2-1, the V gene TRBV7-2, with 8 bases fitting TRBD2. V dropped 2 bases and J dropped 2; count of bases not matched to a gene: 14. The CDR3 has 19 amino acids. CDR1 and CDR2 from the germline V gene are SGHTA and FQGNSA. CDR3 sequence: CASSLRRPGSGETYNEQFF. CDR3 coding DNA: TGTGCCAGCAGCTTACGCAGGCCCGGTAGCGGGGAAACCTACAATGAGCAGTTCTTC.

The chain couples TRBV9 to TRBJ2-1, with D possibly matching TRBD2 (7 bases). The CDR3 is 17 amino acids. Trimming left V 0 bases short and J 0 bases short, with 13 bases between. The germline V gene encodes CDR1 SGDLS and CDR2 YYNGEE. CDR3 in amino acids: CASSVASGGPSYNEQFF. The CDR3 DNA reads TGTGCCAGCAGCGTAGCGTCGGGGGGCCCCTCCTACAATGAGCAGTTCTTC.

The gene calls are TRBV7-2 and TRBJ2-1; 10 bases fit TRBD2. Losses at the gene ends were 1 base for V and 5 bases for J; bases not matched to a gene: 5. The CDR3 is made up of 16 amino acids. The germline CDR1 and CDR2 sequences are SGHTA and FQGNSA. The CDR3 spells CASSLVSLAGNNEQFF. The DNA of the CDR3 is TGTGCCAGCAGCTTAGTGTCACTAGCGGGGAACAATGAGCAGTTCTTC.

The CDR3: CSVVPGKSDNEQFF. CDR3 nucleotide sequence: TGCAGCGTTGTTCCGGGGAAGAGTGACAATGAGCAGTTCTTC. This chain links TRBV29-1 with TRBJ2-1; TRBD2 might be the D (5 bases). Trimming removed 4 bases from V and 5 bases from J, with 15 bases in between. Germline V CDR1 and CDR2: SQVTM, ANQGSEA. This CDR3 region has 14 residues.

Comment on this clone: The identical CDR3 is also encoded by other nucleotide sequences in the sample. V is TRBV3-1 (or the pseudogene TRBV3-2) and J is TRBJ2-5, with TRBD2 matching over 14 bases. Germline CDR1 and CDR2: LGHDT and YNNKEL (reference sequence). The CDR3 is 16 amino acids. The ends lost 4 bases at V and 2 bases at J; junction bases unmatched: 3. The CDR3 DNA reads TGTGCCAGCAGCCTCGGACTAGCGGGGGGACAAGAGACCCAGTACTTC. Translated, it gives CASSLGLAGGQETQYF.

This chain links TRBV7-2 with TRBJ2-3, with 8 bases matching TRBD2. The junction had 4 bases not matched to a gene; V was cut back by 0 bases and J by 5 bases. The CDR3 has 15 residues. The V gene's germline CDR1 is SGHTA and CDR2 FQGNSA. CDR3 sequence: CASSLAPGGIDTQYF. In nucleotides, the CDR3 is TGTGCCAGCAGCTTAGCGCCGGGGGGGATAGATACGCAGTATTTT.

This clone was seen a single time. The J gene is TRBJ2-1, the V gene TRBV9; 7 bases are a match to TRBD2. Germline V gives CDR1 SGDLS, CDR2 YYNGEE. This CDR3 is 15 amino acids long. V dropped 0 bases and J dropped 6; count of bases not matched to a gene: 6. The DNA of the CDR3 is TGTGCCAGCAGCGTAGCCGGACTAGGGTCCAATGAGCAGTTCTTC. Encoded protein: CASSVAGLGSNEQFF.

This clone was seen just once. The chain combines TRBV9 with TRBJ2-1; 8 bases align to TRBD2. Germline CDR1 is SGDLS and CDR2 is YYNGEE. Losses at the gene ends were 5 bases for V and 8 bases for J; bases not matched to a gene: 9. This CDR3 comprises 14 residues. CDR3 nucleotides: TGTGCCAGCAGTTCCCTCGGGGGGGGCGATGAGCAGTTCTTC. Its translation is CASSSLGGGDEQFF. The full variable domain, completed using reference TRBV9 and TRBJ2-1, is DSGVTQTPKHLITATGQRVTLRCSPRSGDLSVYWYQQSLDQGLQFLIQYYNGEERAKGNILERFSAQQFPDLHSELNLSSLELGDSALYFCASSSLGGGDEQFFGPGTRLTVL.

This chain links TRBV2 with TRBJ2-1, with 7 bases fitting TRBD2. The CDR3 covers 15 residues. V lost 7 bases and J lost 0; bases outside the gene matches: 6. The germline CDR1 and CDR2 sequences are SNHLY and FYNNEI. The CDR3 nucleotides read TGTGCCAGCAAAAAGCGGGGAAGCTCCTACAATGAGCAGTTCTTC. It codes for CASKKRGSSYNEQFF.

The V call is TRBV27, the J call TRBJ1-1; a weak D match, TRBD1 (5 bases). Per germline, CDR1 MNHEY and CDR2 SMNVEV (reference sequence). V lost 8 bases and J 6 bases, leaving 16 bases between the germline ends. The CDR3 runs to 13 residues. This CDR3 reads CASRGAKSAEAFF. The CDR3 nucleotides are TGTGCCAGCCGCGGGGCCAAGAGCGCTGAAGCTTTCTTT.

This sequence joins TRBV10-3 and TRBJ2-3; tentatively, D is TRBD2 (7 bases). CDR3 length: 16 residues. The germline gives CDR1 ENHRY, CDR2 SYGVKD. V dropped 3 bases and J dropped 4 bases, with 17 bases sitting between them. CDR3 bases: TGTGCCATCAGTGACCTTTATGGGGGGGGGCCAGATACGCAGTATTTT. Translation gives CAISDLYGGGPDTQYF.

J is TRBJ1-2 and V is TRBV18, with D possibly TRBD1 on 5 matching bases. In germline, CDR1 is KGHSH, CDR2 LQKENI. Trimming took off 2 bases at V and 2 bases at J, with 12 bases between the two ends. CDR3 size: 15 residues. CDR3 coding DNA: TGTGCCAGCTCACCAACCCGGGGGGGAAACTATGGCTACACCTTC. Encoded protein: CASSPTRGGNYGYTF.

The V call is TRBV3-1 (or the pseudogene TRBV3-2), the J call TRBJ2-3, with D hard to call. Trimming removed 11 bases at V and 3 bases at J, with 12 bases between. The CDR3 covers 12 residues. From germline, CDR1 is LGHDT and CDR2 YNNKEL (reference sequence). CDR3 sequence reads: CAYQSTTDTQYF. The CDR3 region has the DNA TGTGCCTATCAGTCCACAACAGATACGCAGTATTTT.

This chain connects TRBV5-1 to TRBJ2-3; 9 bases line up with TRBD2. The CDR3 is made up of 14 amino acids. V trimming: 8 bases; J trimming: 4 bases; junction bases outside the gene matches: 8. Germline CDR1 reads SGHRS; CDR2 reads YFSETQ. CDR3 protein: CASQRGAGSDTQYF. The CDR3 DNA is TGCGCCAGTCAGCGGGGGGCAGGTTCAGATACGCAGTATTTT.

The chain employs TRBV19 and TRBJ1-5; D might be TRBD1 (5 bases). The germline gives CDR1 LNHDA, CDR2 SQIVND (reference sequence). With 7 bases removed from V and 2 bases from J, the gap between germline ends came to 12 bases. The CDR3 has 14 amino acids. CDR3 protein: CASTLGEGNQPQHF. The CDR3 bases are TGTGCCAGTACACTAGGGGAGGGCAATCAGCCCCAGCATTTT. Supplemented by reference TRBV19 and TRBJ1-5, the full variable domain reads DGGITQSPKYLFRKEGQNVTLSCEQNLNHDAMYWYRQDPGQGLRLIYYSQIVNDFQKGDIAEGYSVSREKKESFPLTVTSAQKNPTAFYLCASTLGEGNQPQHFGDGTRLSIL.